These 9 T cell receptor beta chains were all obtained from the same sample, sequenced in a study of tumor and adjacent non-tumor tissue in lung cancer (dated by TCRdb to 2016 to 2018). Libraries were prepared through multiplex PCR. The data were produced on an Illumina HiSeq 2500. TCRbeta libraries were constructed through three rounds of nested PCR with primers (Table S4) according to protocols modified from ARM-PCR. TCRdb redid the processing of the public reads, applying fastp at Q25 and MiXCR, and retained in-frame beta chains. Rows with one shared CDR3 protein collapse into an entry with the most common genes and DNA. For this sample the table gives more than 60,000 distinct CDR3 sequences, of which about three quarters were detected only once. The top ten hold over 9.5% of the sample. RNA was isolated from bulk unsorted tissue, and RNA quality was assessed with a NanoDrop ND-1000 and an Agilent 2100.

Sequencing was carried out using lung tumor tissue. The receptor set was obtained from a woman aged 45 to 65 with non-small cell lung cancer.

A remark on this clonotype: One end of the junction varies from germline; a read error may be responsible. The CDR3 protein is CASSSPSGRDTEASF. The CDR3 coding sequence is TGTGCCAGCAGTTCCCCTTCCGGTAGGGACACTGAAGCTTCATTT. The J gene is TRBJ1-1, the V gene TRBV28; D is possibly TRBD1 (6 bases). In germline, CDR1 is MDHEN, CDR2 SYDVKM. The CDR3 extends over 15 amino acids.

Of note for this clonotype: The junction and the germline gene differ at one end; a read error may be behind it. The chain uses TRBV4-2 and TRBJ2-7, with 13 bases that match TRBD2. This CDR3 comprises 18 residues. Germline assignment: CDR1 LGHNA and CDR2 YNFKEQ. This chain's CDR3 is CPSSQEGLAGENRYEQYF. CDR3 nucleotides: TGTCCCAGCAGTCAAGAAGGACTAGCGGGAGAAAACCGCTACGAGCAGTACTTC.

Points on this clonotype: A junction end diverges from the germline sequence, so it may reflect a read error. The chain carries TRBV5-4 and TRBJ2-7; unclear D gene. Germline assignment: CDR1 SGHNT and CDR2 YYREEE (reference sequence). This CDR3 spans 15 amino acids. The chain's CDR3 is CTGSLAGVRAYEQYF. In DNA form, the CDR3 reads TGTACCGGCAGCTTGGCCGGTGTCAGAGCCTACGAGCAATACTTC.

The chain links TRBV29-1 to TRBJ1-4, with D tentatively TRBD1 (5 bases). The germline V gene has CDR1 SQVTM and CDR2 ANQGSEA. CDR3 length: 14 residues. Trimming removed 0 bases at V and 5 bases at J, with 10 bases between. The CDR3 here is CSVEDSGTNEKLFF. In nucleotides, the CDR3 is TGCAGCGTTGAAGATTCAGGGACCAATGAAAAACTGTTTTTT.

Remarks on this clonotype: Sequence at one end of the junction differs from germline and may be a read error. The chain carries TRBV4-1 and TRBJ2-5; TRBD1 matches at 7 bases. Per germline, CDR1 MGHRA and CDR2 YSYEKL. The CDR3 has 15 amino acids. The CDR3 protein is CASSLDRGRPETQNF. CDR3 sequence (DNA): TGCGCCAGCAGCCTGGATAGGGGGCGGCCAGAGACCCAGAACTTC.

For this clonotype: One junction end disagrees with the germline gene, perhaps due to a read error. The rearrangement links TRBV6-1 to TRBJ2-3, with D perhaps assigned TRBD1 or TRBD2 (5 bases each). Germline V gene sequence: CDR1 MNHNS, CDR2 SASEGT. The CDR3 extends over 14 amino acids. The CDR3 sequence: CVSSENGTTDTQYF. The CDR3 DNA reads TGTGTCAGCAGTGAGAACGGGACGACAGATACGCAGTATTTT.

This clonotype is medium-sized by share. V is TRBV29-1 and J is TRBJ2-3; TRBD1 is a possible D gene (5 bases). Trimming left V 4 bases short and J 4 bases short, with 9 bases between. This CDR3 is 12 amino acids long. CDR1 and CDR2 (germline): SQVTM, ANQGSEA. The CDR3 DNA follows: TGCAGCGTTGTTTTGACAGCAGATACGCAGTATTTT. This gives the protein CSVVLTADTQYF.

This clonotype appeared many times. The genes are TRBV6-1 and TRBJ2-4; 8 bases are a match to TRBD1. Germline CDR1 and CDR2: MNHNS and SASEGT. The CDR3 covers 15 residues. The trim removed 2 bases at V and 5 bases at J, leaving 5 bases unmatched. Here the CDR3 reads CASSESVGQENIQYF. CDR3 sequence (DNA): TGTGCCAGCAGTGAATCGGTGGGACAGGAAAACATTCAGTACTTC.

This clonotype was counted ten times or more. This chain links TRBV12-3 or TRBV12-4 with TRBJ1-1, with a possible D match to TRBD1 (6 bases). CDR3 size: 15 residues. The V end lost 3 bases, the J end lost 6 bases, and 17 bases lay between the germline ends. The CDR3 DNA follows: TGTGCCAGCAGTTTCCAACAGGGTGGGGGGGCTGAAGCTTTCTTT. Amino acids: CASSFQQGGGAEAFF.